This T cell receptor beta chain was sequenced in a study of regulatory T cells in long-lasting Graves disease. Study-level findings and limits: The TCR repertoire of persistent Graves' patients was less diverse than that of newly diagnosed ones. Accuracy might have suffered from few samples.

Time point specified: newly diagnosed GD, antithyroid drugs for less than 3 months. PBMCs provided the RNA from which the TCR library was made. The V end was cut by 3 bases, the J end by 0 bases, with 5 bases between. Germline V lookup: CDR1 KGHDR, CDR2 SFDVKD. The CDR3 runs 14 residues. This clonotype was observed at least ten times. What it recognizes is unknown. CDR3-region Arm-PCR and iRepertoire HTBI primers produced the TCR beta libraries. TCRdb passed the multiplex PCR reads through MiXCR, listing each CDR3 protein once. This table has some 330,000 distinct CDR3 sequences, about 10% appearing once. Separately, the same data were catalogued under a study of T cells in Graves' hyperthyroidism and ophthalmopathy. According to that study: HTBI primers drove first-round RT-PCR of the TCR CDR3. The model's output predicted ophthalmopathy at a median of roughly seven months prior to onset.

The receptor comes from a woman aged 18-30 years with Graves disease. V usage is TRBV24-1 and J usage is TRBJ1-5; D gene ambiguous. The sequences come from peripheral blood mononuclear cells (PBMCs), collected at new diagnosis, from a patient treated with antithyroid drugs. The CDR3 is CATSDPYSNQPQHF. DNA of the CDR3: TGTGCCACCAGTGATCCCTATAGCAATCAGCCCCAGCATTTT.